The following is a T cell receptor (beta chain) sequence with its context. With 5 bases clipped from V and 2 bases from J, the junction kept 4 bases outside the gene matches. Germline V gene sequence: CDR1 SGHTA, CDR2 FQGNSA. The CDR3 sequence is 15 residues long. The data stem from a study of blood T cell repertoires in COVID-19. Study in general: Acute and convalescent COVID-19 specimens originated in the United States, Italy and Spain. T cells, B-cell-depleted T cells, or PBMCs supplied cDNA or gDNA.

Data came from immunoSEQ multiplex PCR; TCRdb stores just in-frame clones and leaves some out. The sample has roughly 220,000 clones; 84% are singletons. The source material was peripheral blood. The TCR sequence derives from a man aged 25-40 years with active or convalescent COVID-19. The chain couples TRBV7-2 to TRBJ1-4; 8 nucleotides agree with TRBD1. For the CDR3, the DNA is TGTGCCAGCAGCCCGAGACAGGGGACTAATGAAAAACTGTTTTTT. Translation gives CASSPRQGTNEKLFF.